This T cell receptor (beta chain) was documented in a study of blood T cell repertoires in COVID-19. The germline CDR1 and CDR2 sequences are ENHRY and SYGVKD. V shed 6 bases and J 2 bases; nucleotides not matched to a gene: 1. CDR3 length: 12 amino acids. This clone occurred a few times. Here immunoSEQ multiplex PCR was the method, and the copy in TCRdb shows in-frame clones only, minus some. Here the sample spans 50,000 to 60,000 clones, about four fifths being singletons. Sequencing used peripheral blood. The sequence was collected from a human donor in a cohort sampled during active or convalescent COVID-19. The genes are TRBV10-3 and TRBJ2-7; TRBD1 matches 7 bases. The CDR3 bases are TGTGCCATCAGGGACAGGCCCTACGAGCAGTACTTC. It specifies CAIRDRPYEQYF.